One sample yielded the 12 T cell receptor beta chains listed below, sequenced in a study of cytomegalovirus exposure and HLA in healthy donors. PCR involved 60 Vbeta and 13 Jbeta primers. The data were produced by immunoSEQ multiplex PCR, yet TCRdb's version contains in-frame clones alone and is incomplete. The sample lists around 61,000 clones, 65% to 80% seen once, with over 15% in the top ten. The sample consisted of PBMCs. The receptors shown here come from a middle-aged man in good health and CMV-seropositive.

This clone was seen a few times. The rearrangement joins TRBV7-9 to TRBJ2-2; TRBD1 is a possible D gene (6 bases). The length of the CDR3 is 14 residues. Germline V gives CDR1 SEHNR, CDR2 FQNEAQ (reference sequence). Trimming left V 5 bases short and J 3 bases short, with 10 bases between. CDR3 amino acids: CASSQDSYTGELFF. The CDR3 DNA reads TGTGCCAGCAGCCAGGACAGCTACACCGGGGAGCTGTTTTTT. The variable domain in full, completed from reference TRBV7-9 and TRBJ2-2, reads DTGVSQNPRHKITKRGQNVTFRCDPISEHNRLYWYRQTLGQGPEFLTYFQNEAQLEKSRLLSDRFSAERPKGSFSTLEIQRTEQGDSAMYLCASSQDSYTGELFFGEGSRLTVL.

The V call is TRBV14, the J call TRBJ2-5; 8 nucleotides agree with TRBD2. CDR1 and CDR2 from the germline V gene are SGHDN and FVKESK. V lost 4 bases and J lost 5; bases outside the gene matches: 15. The CDR3 contains 17 residues. The CDR3 bases are TGTGCCAGCAGCCTCGGAACTAGCGGTAGGAGCGTGGAGACCCAGTACTTC. It specifies CASSLGTSGRSVETQYF.

This clone was found a few times. This chain connects TRBV7-2 to TRBJ2-3; 10 bases line up with TRBD2. The junction had 4 bases not matched to a gene; V was cut back by 3 bases and J by 4 bases. Germline V gene lookup returns CDR1 SGHTA and CDR2 FQGNSA. This CDR3 has 15 residues. In DNA form, the CDR3 reads TGTGCCAGCAGCTTTAGGCTAGCGGGAGCAGATACGCAGTATTTT. It encodes CASSFRLAGADTQYF.

The chain combines TRBV19 with TRBJ1-5; TRBD1 agrees at 8 bases. J was trimmed by 2 bases and V by 1 base; bases with no gene match: 4. Per germline, CDR1 LNHDA and CDR2 SQIVND (reference sequence). The CDR3 consists of 16 residues. CDR3 residues: CASSIAQTGGNQPQHF. The CDR3 DNA is TGTGCCAGTAGTATAGCCCAGACAGGGGGCAATCAGCCCCAGCATTTT.

This sequence joins TRBV5-1 and TRBJ2-3; TRBD2 is a possible D gene (6 bases). The germline gives CDR1 SGHRS, CDR2 YFSETQ. This CDR3 is built from 15 residues. V shed 3 bases and J shed 0 bases, with 11 bases lying between them. The CDR3 sequence is CASSSTGASTDTQYF. The CDR3 nucleotides read TGCGCCAGCAGCTCCACGGGAGCTAGCACAGATACGCAGTATTTT.

This chain uses TRBV15 with TRBJ1-4, with D tentatively TRBD1 (6 bases). The DNA end lines up better with TRBJ2-2; the J call may be wrong. Germline V lookup: CDR1 LNHNV, CDR2 YYDKDF (reference sequence). The CDR3 has 14 residues. The CDR3 loop is CATSRDTQGRELFF. Here the CDR3 DNA reads TGTGCCACCAGCAGAGATACACAGGGAAGGGAGCTGTTTTTT.

The chain joins TRBV5-1 to TRBJ1-5; 7 bases line up with TRBD1. Looked up from germline, CDR1 is SGHRS and CDR2 is YFSETQ. The CDR3 covers 15 residues. Trimming at V came to 4 bases and at J to 6 bases, leaving 10 bases not matched to a gene. The CDR3 loop reads CASSQGGLEGQPQHF. In nucleotides, the CDR3 is TGCGCCAGCAGCCAGGGGGGACTCGAGGGTCAGCCCCAGCATTTT.

The chain uses TRBV6-1 and TRBJ2-1, with TRBD1 matching 8 bases. Per the germline V gene, CDR1 is MNHNS and CDR2 is SASEGT. V lost 10 bases and J lost 3; bases outside the gene matches: 8. The CDR3 runs 14 residues. The CDR3: CAIQLGQGYNEQFF. DNA of the CDR3: TGTGCCATCCAATTAGGACAGGGCTACAATGAGCAGTTCTTC.

This clone turned up a few times. This chain uses TRBV5-6 with TRBJ1-2; TRBD1 is a possible D gene (6 bases). Germline CDR1 SGHDT, CDR2 YYEEEE. Trimming took 3 bases from V and 5 from J, leaving 23 bases between them. The CDR3 sequence is 17 residues long. CDR3 sequence reads: CASSYYRGGLMEYGYTF. CDR3 bases: TGTGCCAGCAGCTACTACCGAGGGGGTCTGATGGAGTATGGCTACACCTTC.

This chain uses TRBV29-1 with TRBJ2-1; maybe TRBD2 (6 bases). There are 13 residues in the CDR3. Germline V lookup: CDR1 SQVTM, CDR2 ANQGSEA. Trimming removed 4 bases at V and 10 bases at J, with 17 bases between. As DNA, the CDR3 is TGCAGCGTTGCTACTAGCAGCCTAGGGGAGCAGTTCTTC. Its protein is CSVATSSLGEQFF.

This chain joins TRBV29-1 and TRBJ2-7, with D maybe TRBD2 (6 bases). The length of the CDR3 is 12 residues. Germline lookup yields CDR1 SQVTM and CDR2 ANQGSEA. Trimming removed 6 bases at V and 7 bases at J, with 16 bases between. DNA for the CDR3: TGCAGCGTCCGCCCGGGCGGGGAAGAGCAGTACTTC. Translating gives CSVRPGGEEQYF.

The V and J genes are TRBV7-2 and TRBJ1-4, with TRBD1 identical over 7 bases. This CDR3 is 12 amino acids long. Germline assignment: CDR1 SGHTA and CDR2 FQGNSA. Trimming cost V 8 bases and J 11 bases; bases outside gene matches: 8. This CDR3 reads CASASWDSKLFF. CDR3 sequence (DNA): TGTGCCAGCGCCAGCTGGGACAGTAAACTGTTTTTT.